This T cell receptor (beta chain) was sequenced for a study of T cells after posttransplantation cyclophosphamide. Broader study findings: Recipient CMV seropositivity and CMV reactivation strongly tracked TRB clonality. Skin or GI-infiltrating T cells shared few TRB sequences with blood. Later blood repertoires were often dominated by clones from the donor CD8+ memory compartment.

Remarks on this clone: The antigen remains undetermined.

Cyclophosphamide on days +3 and +4 followed busulfan-fludarabine conditioning and a marrow graft. The CDR3 has 17 residues. Germline lookup yields CDR1 MNHEY and CDR2 SMNVEV (reference sequence). The V and J ends lost 6 bases and 3 bases, in that order; junction bases with no gene match: 14. The protocol was immunoSEQ multiplex PCR, while the TCRdb copy is restricted to in-frame clones and leaves out a portion. The data contain 20,000 to 25,000 clones, approximately 87% of them singletons. This receptor was taken from a female patient under 45 who received an allogeneic stem cell transplant from an unrelated donor, was CMV-positive, and had no GVHD. Some T cells may possibly be graft donor cells. Specimen: PBMCs, collected after allogeneic stem cell transplant with posttransplant cyclophosphamide. J is TRBJ2-7 and V is TRBV27; 10 nucleotides match TRBD1. CDR3 nucleotide sequence: TGTGCCAGCAGCCCCGCCCTTTGGACAGGGGGGGGCTACGAGCAGTACTTC. Translating it yields CASSPALWTGGGYEQYF.